What follows are 3 T cell receptor beta chains derived from one specimen sequenced in a study of blood T cell repertoires in COVID-19. This table comes from immunoSEQ multiplex PCR, and its TCRdb copy is limited to in-frame clones, with some not included. The sample comprises some 170,000 clones, about four fifths of which are singletons, and around 8% rests with the top ten. Material: peripheral blood. These receptors all stem from a woman in her seventies with acute or convalescent COVID-19.

A few counts support this clone. The chain recombines TRBV7-8 with TRBJ2-7; D may be TRBD2 (5 bases). V lost 2 bases to trimming and J lost 4 bases, with 9 bases between them. CDR1 SGHVS and CDR2 FQNEAQ come from the germline V gene. The CDR3 runs to 13 residues. Here the CDR3 DNA reads TGTGCCAGCAGCTTATCCCTAGCTTACGAGCAGTACTTC. It translates to CASSLSLAYEQYF.

The chain employs TRBV30 and TRBJ1-1; 10 nucleotides line up with TRBD1. V lost 3 bases, J lost 5 bases, and 3 bases stayed unmatched. CDR3 length: 13 residues. CDR1 and CDR2 from the germline V gene are GTSNPN and SVGIG (reference sequence). This chain's CDR3 is CAWRTGGRTEAFF. The DNA of the CDR3 is TGTGCCTGGAGGACAGGGGGCAGGACTGAAGCTTTCTTT.

This clone was seen once. The chain links TRBV15 to TRBJ2-5; D is possibly TRBD1 (6 bases). This CDR3 comprises 17 residues. CDR1 and CDR2 (germline): LNHNV, YYDKDF (reference sequence). V lost 5 bases and J lost 5, with 24 bases in between. The CDR3 DNA sequence: TGTGCCACCAGCTCTAGGCCAAGCCACCGGACAGCGGAGACCCAGTACTTC. This gives the protein CATSSRPSHRTAETQYF.